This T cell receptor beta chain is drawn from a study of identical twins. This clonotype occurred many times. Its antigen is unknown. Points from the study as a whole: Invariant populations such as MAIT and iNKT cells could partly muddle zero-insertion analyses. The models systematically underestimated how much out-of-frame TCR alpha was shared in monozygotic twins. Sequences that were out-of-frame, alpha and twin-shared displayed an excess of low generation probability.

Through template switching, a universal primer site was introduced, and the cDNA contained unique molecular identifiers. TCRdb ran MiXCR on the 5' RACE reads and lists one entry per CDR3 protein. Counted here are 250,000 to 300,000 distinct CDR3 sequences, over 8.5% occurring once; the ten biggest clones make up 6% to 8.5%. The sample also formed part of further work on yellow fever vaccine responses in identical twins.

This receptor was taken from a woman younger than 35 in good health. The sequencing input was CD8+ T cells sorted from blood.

The CDR3 nucleotides are TGTGCTACCAGGGTAGGGTTTGAAGCTTTCTTT. Residues: CATRVGFEAFF. The V gene is TRBV7-2, the J gene TRBJ1-1, with D maybe TRBD1 (5 bases). This CDR3 region has 11 residues. The V gene's germline CDR1 is SGHTA and CDR2 FQGNSA.